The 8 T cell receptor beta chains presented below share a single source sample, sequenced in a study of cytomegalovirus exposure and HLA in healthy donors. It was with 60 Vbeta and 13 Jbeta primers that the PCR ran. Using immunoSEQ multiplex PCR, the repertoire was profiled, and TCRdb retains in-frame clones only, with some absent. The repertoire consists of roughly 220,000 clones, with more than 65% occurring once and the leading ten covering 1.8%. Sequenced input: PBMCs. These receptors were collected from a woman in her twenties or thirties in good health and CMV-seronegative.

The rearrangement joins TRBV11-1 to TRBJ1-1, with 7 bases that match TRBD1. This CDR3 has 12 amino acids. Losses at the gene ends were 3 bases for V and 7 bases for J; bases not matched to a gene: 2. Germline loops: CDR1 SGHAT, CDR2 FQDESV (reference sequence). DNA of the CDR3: TGTGCCAGCAGCTTGGGGGACAGTGAAGCTTTCTTT. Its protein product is CASSLGDSEAFF.

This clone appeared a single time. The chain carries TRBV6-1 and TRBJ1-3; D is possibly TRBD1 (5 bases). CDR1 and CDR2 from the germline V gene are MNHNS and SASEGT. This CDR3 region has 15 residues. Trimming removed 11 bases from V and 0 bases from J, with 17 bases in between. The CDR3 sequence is CAGAYDPVSGNTIYF. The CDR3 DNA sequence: TGTGCCGGGGCATATGACCCTGTCTCTGGAAACACCATATATTTT.

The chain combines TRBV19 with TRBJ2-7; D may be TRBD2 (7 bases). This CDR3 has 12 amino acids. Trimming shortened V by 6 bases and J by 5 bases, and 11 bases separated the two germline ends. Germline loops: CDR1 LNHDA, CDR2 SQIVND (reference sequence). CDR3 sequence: CASSLGGDEQYF. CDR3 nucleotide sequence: TGTGCCAGTAGCCTAGGGGGGGACGAGCAGTACTTC.

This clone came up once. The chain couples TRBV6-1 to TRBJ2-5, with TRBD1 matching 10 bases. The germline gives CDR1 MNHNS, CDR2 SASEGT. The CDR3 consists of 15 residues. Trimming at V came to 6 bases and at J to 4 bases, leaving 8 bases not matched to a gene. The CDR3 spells CASRAGTGDAETQYF. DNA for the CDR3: TGTGCCAGCAGGGCCGGGACAGGGGACGCAGAGACCCAGTACTTC.

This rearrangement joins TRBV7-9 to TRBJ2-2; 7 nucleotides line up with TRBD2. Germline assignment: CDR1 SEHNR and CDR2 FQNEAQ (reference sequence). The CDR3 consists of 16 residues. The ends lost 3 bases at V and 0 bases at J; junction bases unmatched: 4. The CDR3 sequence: CASSFLLATNTGELFF. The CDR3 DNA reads TGTGCCAGCAGCTTCCTACTAGCGACGAACACCGGGGAGCTGTTTTTT.

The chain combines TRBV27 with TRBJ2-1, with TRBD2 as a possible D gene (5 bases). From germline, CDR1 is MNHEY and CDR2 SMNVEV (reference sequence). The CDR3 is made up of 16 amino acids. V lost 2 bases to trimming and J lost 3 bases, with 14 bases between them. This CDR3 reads CASSLRGRVSYNEQFF. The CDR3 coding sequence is TGTGCCAGCAGTTTACGTGGGAGAGTCAGCTACAATGAGCAGTTCTTC.

CDR3 loop: CASSVVYSSGRGTDTQYF. In DNA form, the CDR3 reads TGTGCCAGCAGCGTGGTCTACTCTAGCGGGAGGGGGACAGATACGCAGTATTTT. The rearrangement joins TRBV5-4 to TRBJ2-3, with 12 bases identical to TRBD2. The V gene's germline CDR1 is SGHNT and CDR2 YYREEE (reference sequence). After removal of 4 bases from V and 3 bases from J, the junction contained 12 bases not matched to a gene. The CDR3 consists of 18 residues.

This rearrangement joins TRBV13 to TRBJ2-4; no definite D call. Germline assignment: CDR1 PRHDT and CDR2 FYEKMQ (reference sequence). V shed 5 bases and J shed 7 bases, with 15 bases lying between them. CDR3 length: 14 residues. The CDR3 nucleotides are TGTGCCAGCAGCGGATGGGCCTTTGGGAACATTCAGTACTTC. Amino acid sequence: CASSGWAFGNIQYF.